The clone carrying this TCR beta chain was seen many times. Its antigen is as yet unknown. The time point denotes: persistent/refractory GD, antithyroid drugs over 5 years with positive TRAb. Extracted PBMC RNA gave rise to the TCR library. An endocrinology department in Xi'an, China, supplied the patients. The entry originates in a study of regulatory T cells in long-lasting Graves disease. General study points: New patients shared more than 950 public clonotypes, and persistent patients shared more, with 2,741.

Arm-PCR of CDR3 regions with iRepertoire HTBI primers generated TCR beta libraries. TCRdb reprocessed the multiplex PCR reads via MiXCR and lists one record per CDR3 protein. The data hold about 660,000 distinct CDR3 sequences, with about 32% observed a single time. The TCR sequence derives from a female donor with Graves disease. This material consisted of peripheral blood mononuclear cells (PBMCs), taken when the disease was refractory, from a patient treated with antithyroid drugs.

The CDR3 protein is CASRLPGQGGTEAFF. Here the CDR3 DNA reads TGTGCCAGCAGACTACCGGGACAGGGCGGTACTGAAGCTTTCTTT. The gene calls are TRBV28 and TRBJ1-1, with 9 bases matching TRBD1. The CDR3 has 15 residues. V shed 6 bases, J shed 5 bases, and the junction held 10 bases outside the gene matches. Germline V CDR1 and CDR2: MDHEN, SYDVKM.